This T cell receptor (beta chain) was sequenced in a study of T cell repertoires in aging, cancer and after chemotherapy. A mixed TRB-A/B primer pool amplified rearranged TRB by multiplex touch-down PCR. Using its own MiXCR run on the multiplex PCR reads, TCRdb lists one record per CDR3 protein. The sample consists of some 20,000 distinct CDR3 sequences, 35% to 40% of them appearing once. The template was genomic DNA from peripheral blood, not RNA. With 4 bases clipped from V and 4 bases from J, the junction kept 11 bases outside the gene matches. The CDR3 extends over 17 amino acids. Germline V CDR1 and CDR2: SGDLS, YYNGEE.

The chain links TRBV9 to TRBJ2-1; 10 bases are shared with TRBD2. This TCR was sampled from a human donor with a solid tumor. The source material was blood. The CDR3 nucleotides read TGTGCCAGCAGCAAAACCGACGGGACTAGCGAATACAATGAGCAGTTCTTC. Amino acids: CASSKTDGTSEYNEQFF. Full variable domain (missing parts from reference TRBV9 and TRBJ2-1): DSGVTQTPKHLITATGQRVTLRCSPRSGDLSVYWYQQSLDQGLQFLIQYYNGEERAKGNILERFSAQQFPDLHSELNLSSLELGDSALYFCASSKTDGTSEYNEQFFGPGTRLTVL.